What follows are 11 T cell receptor beta chains derived from one specimen sequenced in a study of OX40 agonist ivuxolimab in advanced cancers. Repertoires were generated with immunoSEQ multiplex PCR, while TCRdb's copy carries only in-frame clones and drops some. The table lists nearly 45,000 clones, approximately 80% of them singletons. The specimen was CD4+ or CD8+ T cells sorted from blood, collected in a trial of the OX40 agonist ivuxolimab. These receptors originate from an adult with an advanced solid tumor such as melanoma, head and neck, liver or kidney cancer.

The chain joins TRBV7-9 to TRBJ1-5; 7 bases align to TRBD1. The J segment lost 7 bases and the V segment lost 6 bases, leaving 9 bases of the junction unmatched. The CDR3 spans 14 residues. Germline assignment: CDR1 SEHNR and CDR2 FQNEAQ (reference sequence). This CDR3 reads CASSRQGEEQPQHF. The CDR3 DNA reads TGTGCCAGCAGTCGGCAGGGGGAGGAACAGCCCCAGCATTTT.

This chain links TRBV6-1 with TRBJ1-1; 8 nucleotides agree with TRBD1. This CDR3 spans 14 amino acids. Germline V gene sequence: CDR1 MNHNS, CDR2 SASEGT. After removal of 7 bases from V and 4 bases from J, the junction contained 8 bases not matched to a gene. DNA of the CDR3: TGTGCCAGCACGTTCACAGGGGGGCGCACTGAAGCTTTCTTT. Translated: CASTFTGGRTEAFF.

The chain is built from TRBV5-1 and TRBJ1-4, with 9 nucleotides matching TRBD1. The CDR3 totals 18 residues. Germline CDR1 is SGHRS and CDR2 is YFSETQ. Trimming at V came to 0 bases and at J to 6 bases, leaving 12 bases not matched to a gene. CDR3 amino acids: CASSLGLSTGGLDEKLFF. CDR3 nucleotides: TGCGCCAGCAGCTTGGGGTTGAGCACAGGGGGCTTGGATGAAAAACTGTTTTTT.

The chain links TRBV7-3 to TRBJ2-3, with a tentative D call TRBD2 (6 bases). This CDR3 is 15 amino acids long. Trimming pared 5 bases from V and 4 bases from J, leaving 16 bases between. Germline V gene data show CDR1 as SGHTA and CDR2 as FQGTGA. The CDR3 protein is CASSPYTSGADTQYF. As DNA, the CDR3 is TGTGCCAGCAGCCCGTACACCTCGGGGGCAGATACGCAGTATTTT. Combining the CDR3 with reference TRBV7-3 and TRBJ2-3 gives the whole variable domain GAGVSQTPSNKVTEKGKYVELRCDPISGHTALYWYRQSLGQGPEFLIYFQGTGAADDSGLPNDRFFAVRPEGSVSTLKIQRTERGDSAVYLCASSPYTSGADTQYFGPGTRLTVL.

CDR3 sequence reads: CASRLAAANYGYTF. In nucleotides, the CDR3 is TGTGCCAGCAGACTCGCCGCCGCTAACTATGGCTACACCTTC. The chain joins TRBV6-5 to TRBJ1-2, with no clear D. Per germline, CDR1 MNHEY and CDR2 SVGAGI. The length of the CDR3 is 14 residues. Deletions cut 6 bases from V and 0 bases from J, with 11 bases between.

This sequence joins TRBV18 and TRBJ2-5; TRBD1 matches at 7 bases. Germline CDR1 and CDR2: KGHSH and LQKENI. J lost 1 base, V lost 4 bases, and 6 bases had no gene match. This CDR3 contains 15 residues. In nucleotides, the CDR3 is TGTGCCAGCTCACGACTGGGACAGAGCCAAGAGACCCAGTACTTC. This encodes CASSRLGQSQETQYF.

There are many counts of this clone. This chain uses TRBV7-2 with TRBJ1-2, with D perhaps matching TRBD1 (6 bases). The length of the CDR3 is 13 residues. V lost 6 bases, J lost 4 bases, and 12 bases lay in between. From germline, CDR1 is SGHTA and CDR2 FQGNSA. DNA for the CDR3: TGTGCCAGCAGTCGGACAGTGACCTATGGCTACACCTTC. Translated: CASSRTVTYGYTF. The full variable domain, its missing parts supplied by reference TRBV7-2 and TRBJ1-2, is GAGVSQSPSNKVTEKGKDVELRCDPISGHTALYWYRQSLGQGLEFLIYFQGNSAPDKSGLPSDRFSAERTGGSVSTLTIQRTQQEDSAVYLCASSRTVTYGYTFGSGTRLTVV.

The V and J genes are TRBV4-3 and TRBJ2-1; 7 bases agree with TRBD1. V shed 4 bases, J shed 4 bases, and the junction held 4 bases outside the gene matches. Germline lookup yields CDR1 LGHNA and CDR2 YSLEER. The CDR3 contains 14 residues. The CDR3 is CASSRRTGYNEQFF. The CDR3 coding sequence is TGCGCCAGCAGCCGGCGGACAGGTTACAATGAGCAGTTCTTC.

This chain uses TRBV10-2 with TRBJ2-1; 9 nucleotides line up with TRBD1. This CDR3 has 16 residues. The germline CDR1 and CDR2 sequences are WSHSY and SAAADI. With 0 bases clipped from V and 4 bases from J, the junction kept 4 bases outside the gene matches. DNA of the CDR3: TGCGCCAGCAGTGAGTCCCCGGGACAGGGATACAATGAGCAGTTCTTC. It is translated as CASSESPGQGYNEQFF.

This rearrangement joins TRBV5-1 to TRBJ1-1; D gene unclear. The germline V and J ends were trimmed by 4 bases and 1 base, with 14 bases remaining between them. The V gene's germline CDR1 is SGHRS and CDR2 YFSETQ. The CDR3 runs 15 residues. The CDR3 region is CASSPHLDTNTEAFF. CDR3 DNA sequence: TGCGCCAGCAGCCCGCACCTCGACACGAACACTGAAGCTTTCTTT.

The V gene is TRBV6-1, the J gene TRBJ2-2, with unresolved D. The CDR3 extends over 16 amino acids. V dropped 2 bases and J dropped 6 bases, with 16 bases sitting between them. Germline V gene data show CDR1 as MNHNS and CDR2 as SASEGT. The CDR3 DNA is TGTGCCAGCAGTGAACCCAGGTTAGAGGCGCCCGGGGAGCTGTTTTTT. Translation gives CASSEPRLEAPGELFF.